This T cell receptor (beta chain) was obtained from a study of T cell changes during pregnancy in multiple sclerosis. Germline loops: CDR1 LGHNA, CDR2 YSLEER. V trimming: 0 bases; J trimming: 6 bases; junction bases outside the gene matches: 4. The CDR3 loop spans 16 amino acids. Libraries were prepared by immunoSEQ multiplex PCR; TCRdb keeps only in-frame clonotypes and omits some of them. The sample includes 67,000 or so clones, roughly 92% of them seen just once. This specimen was CD8+ T cells from peripheral blood mononuclear cells, taken in the third trimester of pregnancy. The receptor was isolated from a female donor in good health, enrolled as a control in a pregnancy study. The chain has TRBV4-3 and TRBJ2-1; 11 nucleotides agree with TRBD1. CDR3: CASSQDSGTGGNEQFF. The CDR3, as DNA: TGCGCCAGCAGCCAAGACTCCGGGACAGGGGGCAATGAGCAGTTCTTC.